This is a list of T cell receptor beta chains from one sample in a study of response to subunit inactivated influenza vaccine. Via MiXCR, TCRdb re-called the RT-PCR reads, giving one row per CDR3 protein. The table has over 300,000 distinct CDR3 sequences, just over 20% seen once. Material: PBMCs from blood, obtained approximately 20 months after vaccination. These receptors were collected from a man between 50 and 75 years old who received an inactivated influenza vaccine. CDR3s leave out the opening cysteine and the closing phenylalanine or tryptophan. Each record gives: V gene, CDR3 protein.

v_gene: TRBV4-3; CDR3aa: ASSPGHLNTEAF
v_gene: TRBV5-5; CDR3aa: ASSLDGDSPLH
v_gene: TRBV12-3/TRBV12-4; CDR3aa: ASSLEGFTTEAF
v_gene: TRBV5-6; CDR3aa: ASSLSETNYGYT
v_gene: TRBV20-1; CDR3aa: SAPVVPGNTIY
v_gene: TRBV10-3; CDR3aa: AISDRTYTEAF
v_gene: TRBV10-2; CDR3aa: ASSTQLRGPDTQY
v_gene: TRBV12-3/TRBV12-4; CDR3aa: ASSSYGTFSSYNEQF
v_gene: TRBV7-8; CDR3aa: ASRQDTSGGLQETQY
v_gene: TRBV3-1; CDR3aa: ASSPWAQEDYEQY
v_gene: TRBV2; CDR3aa: ASSALTTTQY
v_gene: TRBV9; CDR3aa: ASSLEQAPYGYT
v_gene: TRBV29-1; CDR3aa: SAEGISGANVLT
v_gene: TRBV5-1; CDR3aa: ASSTGRTSTPSDTQY
v_gene: TRBV4-3; CDR3aa: ASSQDSAQYEQY
v_gene: TRBV4-2; CDR3aa: ASSQDTQNNYGYT
v_gene: TRBV20-1; CDR3aa: SARPPTWNSPLH
v_gene: TRBV4-3; CDR3aa: ASGPGLAGEAAYNEQF
v_gene: TRBV5-1; CDR3aa: ASKDSGLYGYT
v_gene: TRBV9; CDR3aa: ASSVRQAPHEQF
v_gene: TRBV4-2; CDR3aa: ASSKATSGAYNEQF
v_gene: TRBV2; CDR3aa: ASSGNRISIMNTEAF
v_gene: TRBV6-1; CDR3aa: ASSATGTGYNSPLH
v_gene: TRBV4-2; CDR3aa: ASSQGVRDSYGYT
v_gene: TRBV27; CDR3aa: ASSFGGGVSTDTQY
v_gene: TRBV2; CDR3aa: ASSASGYNEQF
v_gene: TRBV6-5; CDR3aa: ASSYSKGYGYT
v_gene: TRBV6-2/TRBV6-3; CDR3aa: ASSYPKTGPYEQY
v_gene: TRBV19; CDR3aa: ASSIGRPPSGNTIY
v_gene: TRBV14; CDR3aa: ASSQLVGGLEQF
v_gene: TRBV11-3; CDR3aa: ASSPGLAGGSKDTQY
v_gene: TRBV29-1; CDR3aa: SVALGTVKEKLF
v_gene: TRBV7-2; CDR3aa: ASSTFRDLKTMEQY
v_gene: TRBV7-2; CDR3aa: ASSFRPGSGELF
v_gene: TRBV5-1; CDR3aa: ASSSRTGDTGELF
v_gene: TRBV28; CDR3aa: ASSYLVEQF
v_gene: TRBV13; CDR3aa: ASSSGLAQAHEQF
v_gene: TRBV7-3; CDR3aa: ASSGGPGNTEAF
v_gene: TRBV7-9; CDR3aa: ATPGVGDSPLH
v_gene: TRBV5-5; CDR3aa: ASSLGGQVAEKLF
v_gene: TRBV5-1; CDR3aa: ASSWGRYEQY
v_gene: TRBV11-1; CDR3aa: ASSLGQGLRISGNTIY
v_gene: TRBV11-1; CDR3aa: ASSSGTGGIIATNEKLF
v_gene: TRBV2; CDR3aa: ASSEALRTPKISGNTIY
v_gene: TRBV6-6; CDR3aa: ASSQNSNQPQH
v_gene: TRBV12-3/TRBV12-4; CDR3aa: ASSLGPAHTGELF
v_gene: TRBV7-8; CDR3aa: ASSLGSGETQY
v_gene: TRBV9; CDR3aa: ASSVVIAGGNNEQF